The sequence of this T cell receptor (beta chain) was determined in a study of blood T cell repertoires in COVID-19. The wider study: COVID-19 samples collected from the United States, Italy and Spain covered acute and convalescent phases. Sources were T cells, B-cell-depleted T cells, or PBMCs; the material itself was cDNA or gDNA.

The V gene lost 4 bases and the J gene lost 2 bases, with 8 bases spanning the gap. CDR1 and CDR2 (germline): SGHNT, YYREEE (reference sequence). This CDR3 spans 13 amino acids. Source study methods: How many nucleated cells were present was estimated from reference gene primer amplification. Sequencing was performed with immunoSEQ multiplex PCR; in TCRdb, only in-frame clones are kept and a portion is missing. Clone size and V and J calls were adopted from that table, with D and trimming inferred from the DNA. The sample carries roughly 55,000 clones, approximately 79% recorded once. This receptor was identified in a man in his 60s with acute or convalescent COVID-19. Input material: peripheral blood. V and J are TRBV5-4 and TRBJ2-3; D gene unclear. The CDR3 DNA sequence: TGTGCCAGCAGCGTCGGGTACACAGATACGCAGTATTTT. Protein sequence: CASSVGYTDTQYF.